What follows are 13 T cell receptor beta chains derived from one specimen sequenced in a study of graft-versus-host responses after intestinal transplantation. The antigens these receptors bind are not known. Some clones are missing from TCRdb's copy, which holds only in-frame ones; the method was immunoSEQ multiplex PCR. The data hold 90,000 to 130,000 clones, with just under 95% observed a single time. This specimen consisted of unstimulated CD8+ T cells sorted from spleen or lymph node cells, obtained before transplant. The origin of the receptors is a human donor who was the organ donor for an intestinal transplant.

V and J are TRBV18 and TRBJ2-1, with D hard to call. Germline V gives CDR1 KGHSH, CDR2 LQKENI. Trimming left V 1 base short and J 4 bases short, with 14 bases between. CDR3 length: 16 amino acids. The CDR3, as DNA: TGTGCCAGCTCACCACTCCCGGAGAGCCTGTACAATGAGCAGTTCTTC. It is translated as CASSPLPESLYNEQFF.

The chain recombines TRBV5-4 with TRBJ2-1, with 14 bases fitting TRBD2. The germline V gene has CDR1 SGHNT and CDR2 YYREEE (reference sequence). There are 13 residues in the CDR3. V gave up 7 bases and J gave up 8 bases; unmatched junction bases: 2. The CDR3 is CASGTSGSYEQFF. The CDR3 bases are TGTGCCAGCGGGACTAGCGGGAGCTATGAGCAGTTCTTC. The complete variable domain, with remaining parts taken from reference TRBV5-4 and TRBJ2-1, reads ETGVTQSPTHLIKTRGQQVTLRCSSQSGHNTVSWYQQALGQGPQFIFQYYREEENGRGNFPPRFSGLQFPNYSSELNVNALELDDSALYLCASGTSGSYEQFFGPGTRLTVL.

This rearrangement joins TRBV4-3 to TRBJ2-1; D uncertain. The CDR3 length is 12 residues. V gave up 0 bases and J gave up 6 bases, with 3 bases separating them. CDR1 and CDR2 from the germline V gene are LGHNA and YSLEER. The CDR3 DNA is TGCGCCAGCAGCCAAGAAGGCAATGAGCAGTTCTTC. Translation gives CASSQEGNEQFF.

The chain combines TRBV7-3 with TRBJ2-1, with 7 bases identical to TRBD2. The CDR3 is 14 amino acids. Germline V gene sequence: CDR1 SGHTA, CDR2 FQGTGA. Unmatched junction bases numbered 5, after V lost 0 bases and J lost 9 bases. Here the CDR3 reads CASSLTGLRSEQFF. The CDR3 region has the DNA TGTGCCAGCAGCTTAACGGGACTACGCAGTGAGCAGTTCTTC. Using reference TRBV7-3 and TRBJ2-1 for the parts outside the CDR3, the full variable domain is GAGVSQTPSNKVTEKGKYVELRCDPISGHTALYWYRQSLGQGPEFLIYFQGTGAADDSGLPNDRFFAVRPEGSVSTLKIQRTERGDSAVYLCASSLTGLRSEQFFGPGTRLTVL.

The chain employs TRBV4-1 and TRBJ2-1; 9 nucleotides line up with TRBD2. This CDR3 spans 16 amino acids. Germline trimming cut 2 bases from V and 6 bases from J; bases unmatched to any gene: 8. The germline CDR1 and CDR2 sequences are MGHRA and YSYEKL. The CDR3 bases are TGCGCCAGCAGCCAAATTAGCCTTAGCGGGAGCAATGAGCAGTTCTTC. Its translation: CASSQISLSGSNEQFF.

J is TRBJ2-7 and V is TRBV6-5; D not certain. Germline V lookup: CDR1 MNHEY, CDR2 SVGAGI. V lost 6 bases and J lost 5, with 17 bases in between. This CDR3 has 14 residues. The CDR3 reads CASRPSSATNEQYF. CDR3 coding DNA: TGTGCCAGCAGACCCAGTTCGGCCACCAACGAGCAGTACTTC.

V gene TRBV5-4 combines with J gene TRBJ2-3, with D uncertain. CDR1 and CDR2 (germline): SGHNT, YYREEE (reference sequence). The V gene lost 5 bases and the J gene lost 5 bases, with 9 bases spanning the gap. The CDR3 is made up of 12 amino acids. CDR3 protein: CASRAGGDTQYF. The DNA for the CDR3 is TGTGCCAGCAGGGCTGGTGGAGATACGCAGTATTTT. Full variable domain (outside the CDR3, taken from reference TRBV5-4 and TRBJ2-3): ETGVTQSPTHLIKTRGQQVTLRCSSQSGHNTVSWYQQALGQGPQFIFQYYREEENGRGNFPPRFSGLQFPNYSSELNVNALELDDSALYLCASRAGGDTQYFGPGTRLTVL.

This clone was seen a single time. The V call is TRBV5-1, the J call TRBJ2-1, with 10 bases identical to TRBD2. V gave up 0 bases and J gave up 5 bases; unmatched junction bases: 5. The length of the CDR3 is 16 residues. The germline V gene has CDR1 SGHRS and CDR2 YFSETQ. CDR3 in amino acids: CASSLVFLAGDNEQFF. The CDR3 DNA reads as TGCGCCAGCAGCTTGGTCTTTCTAGCGGGAGACAATGAGCAGTTCTTC.

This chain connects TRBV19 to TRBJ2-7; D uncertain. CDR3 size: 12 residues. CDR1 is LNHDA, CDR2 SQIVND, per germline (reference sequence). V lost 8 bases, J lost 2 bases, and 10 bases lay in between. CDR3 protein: CASETSTYEQYF. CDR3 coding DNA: TGTGCCAGTGAGACTTCTACCTACGAGCAGTACTTC.

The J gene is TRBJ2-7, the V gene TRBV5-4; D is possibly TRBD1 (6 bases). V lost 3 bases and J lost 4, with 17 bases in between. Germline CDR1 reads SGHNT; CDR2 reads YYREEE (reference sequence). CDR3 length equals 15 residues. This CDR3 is CASSYGQTVRYEQYF. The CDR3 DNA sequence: TGTGCCAGCAGCTACGGACAGACAGTGCGTTACGAGCAGTACTTC.

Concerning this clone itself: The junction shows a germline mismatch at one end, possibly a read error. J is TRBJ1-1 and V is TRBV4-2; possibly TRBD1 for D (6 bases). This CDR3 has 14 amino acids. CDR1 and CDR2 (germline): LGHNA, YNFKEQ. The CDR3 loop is CASTQTGLGTEAFF. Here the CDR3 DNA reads TGTGCCAGCACCCAAACAGGGTTGGGCACTGAAGCTTTCTTT.

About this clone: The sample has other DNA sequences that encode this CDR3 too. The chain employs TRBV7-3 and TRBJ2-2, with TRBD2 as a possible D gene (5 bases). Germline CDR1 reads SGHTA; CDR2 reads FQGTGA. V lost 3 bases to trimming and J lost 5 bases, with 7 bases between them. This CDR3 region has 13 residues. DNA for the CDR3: TGTGCCAGCAGCTTGACGGGAACCGGGGAGCTGTTTTTT. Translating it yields CASSLTGTGELFF.

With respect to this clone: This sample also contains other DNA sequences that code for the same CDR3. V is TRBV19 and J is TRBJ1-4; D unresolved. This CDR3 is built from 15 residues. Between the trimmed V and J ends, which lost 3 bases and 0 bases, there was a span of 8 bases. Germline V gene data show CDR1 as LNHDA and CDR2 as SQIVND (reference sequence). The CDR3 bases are TGTGCCAGTAGTATCTCTCCAGCAACTAATGAAAAACTGTTTTTT. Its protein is CASSISPATNEKLFF.